This T cell receptor beta chain was identified during a study of low-dose radiotherapy and immunotherapy resistance in tumors. Across the study: Patients took aspirin (300 mg orally, daily) for four cycles beginning at cycle 1 day 1.

cDNA synthesis used a TRAV/TRBV-specific primer set for both chains. TCRs were amplified for roughly 20 PCR cycles with a constant-region primer and V-primer adapter. TCRdb processed the reads anew with MiXCR; each CDR3 protein has one entry. The repertoire holds around 83,000 distinct CDR3 sequences, with approximately 17% as singletons. This clonotype was seen ten or more times. Germline CDR1 is DFQATT and CDR2 is SNEGSKA (reference sequence). CDR3 size: 14 residues. V lost 4 bases and J lost 0, with 11 bases in between. Indicated time point: before trial treatment. This receptor was taken from a male donor with prostate cancer. The sequencing here drew on PBMCs, taken before treatment. The V call is TRBV20-1, the J call TRBJ2-3, with D maybe TRBD1 (6 bases). The CDR3 spells CSATTGPSTDTQYF. The CDR3, as DNA: TGCAGTGCTACAACAGGGCCTAGCACAGATACGCAGTATTTT.